These 26 T cell receptor beta chains share one sample of origin, sequenced in a study of T cells after yellow fever vaccination. Via MiXCR, TCRdb re-called the 5' RACE reads, giving one row per CDR3 protein. The sample includes approximately 550,000 distinct CDR3 sequences, roughly 21% seen only once; the top ten take roughly 13%. The material was PBMCs, obtained 15 days after the yellow fever booster vaccination. These receptors all come from a man aged 25 to 40 who received the YFV17D yellow fever vaccine.

This clonotype came up a few times. This chain joins TRBV20-1 and TRBJ2-3, with no clear D. The V end was cut by 3 bases, the J end by 0 bases, with 13 bases between. The CDR3 has 15 amino acids. Germline V gene lookup returns CDR1 DFQATT and CDR2 SNEGSKA (reference sequence). CDR3 nucleotide sequence: TGCAGTGCTAGGGGCTGGGCCGGGAGCACAGATACGCAGTATTTT. Translation: CSARGWAGSTDTQYF.

The chain joins TRBV20-1 to TRBJ2-3, with D possibly matching TRBD2 (5 bases). V was shortened by 0 bases and J by 5 bases, with 9 bases between the two germline ends. The CDR3 sequence is 13 residues long. Germline CDR1 DFQATT, CDR2 SNEGSKA (reference sequence). The CDR3 coding sequence is TGCAGTGCTAGAGACGCGAGCGGAGATACGCAGTATTTT. Translation: CSARDASGDTQYF.

The chain uses TRBV6-5 and TRBJ2-7, with a weak D call TRBD2 (6 bases). V lost 0 bases and J 5 bases, leaving 14 bases between the germline ends. The V gene's germline CDR1 is MNHEY and CDR2 SVGAGI. The CDR3 runs 15 residues. This chain's CDR3 is CASSYSGGMKNEQYF. In DNA, the CDR3 is TGTGCCAGCAGTTACTCGGGCGGGATGAAGAACGAGCAGTACTTC.

The chain uses TRBV12-3 or TRBV12-4 and TRBJ2-7; 9 bases line up with TRBD2. The V and J ends lost 6 bases and 1 base, in that order; junction bases with no gene match: 7. The CDR3 has 15 amino acids. This CDR3 reads CASRYLAGTSYEQYF. In DNA form, the CDR3 reads TGTGCCAGCAGATATCTAGCGGGAACTTCCTACGAGCAGTACTTC.

CDR3: CASVNNYYEQYF. In nucleotides, the CDR3 is TGTGCCAGCGTTAACAATTACTACGAGCAGTACTTC. The chain employs TRBV28 and TRBJ2-7, with D uncertain. CDR3 length equals 12 residues. Germline CDR1 and CDR2: MDHEN and SYDVKM. V lost 8 bases and J lost 3, with 11 bases in between.

This chain connects TRBV7-6 to TRBJ2-1; 9 bases agree with TRBD1. Trimming at V came to 5 bases and at J to 4 bases, leaving 9 bases not matched to a gene. The V gene's germline CDR1 is SGHVS and CDR2 FNYEAQ. The CDR3 is 16 residues long. CDR3 amino acids: CASSSTTGGVYNEQFF. CDR3 DNA: TGTGCCAGCAGCAGTACGACAGGGGGAGTTTACAATGAGCAGTTCTTC. Combining the CDR3 with reference TRBV7-6 and TRBJ2-1 gives the whole variable domain GAGVSQSPRYKVTKRGQDVALRCDPISGHVSLYWYRQALGQGPEFLTYFNYEAQQDKSGLPNDRFSAERPEGSISTLTIQRTEQRDSAMYRCASSSTTGGVYNEQFFGPGTRLTVL.

The V call is TRBV9, the J call TRBJ2-2; TRBD2 aligns across 7 bases. This CDR3 is 16 amino acids long. Germline CDR1 reads SGDLS; CDR2 reads YYNGEE. With V trimmed by 3 bases and J by 4 bases, 9 bases remained unmatched. CDR3: CASSESLGGGTGELFF. In nucleotides, the CDR3 is TGTGCCAGCAGCGAGTCCCTGGGGGGGGGCACCGGGGAGCTGTTTTTT.

Worth noting for this clonotype: One end of the junction fails to match germline, which may point to a read error. As DNA, the CDR3 is TGTGCCATCAGCTCCGGACCTTACGAGCAGTACTTC. Encoded protein: CAISSGPYEQYF. The chain joins TRBV13 to TRBJ2-7; D is undetermined. This CDR3 is 12 amino acids long. Germline V lookup: CDR1 PRHDT, CDR2 FYEKMQ (reference sequence).

The rearrangement links TRBV28 to TRBJ2-1, with TRBD2 matching over 12 bases. CDR1 MDHEN and CDR2 SYDVKM come from the germline V gene. Unmatched junction bases numbered 7, after V lost 3 bases and J lost 1 base. The CDR3 contains 18 residues. The CDR3 coding sequence is TGTGCCAGCAGTTTGGCTTCTAGCGGGAGGGCTTCCTACAATGAGCAGTTCTTC. It translates to CASSLASSGRASYNEQFF.

This clonotype was recorded a few times. The chain couples TRBV2 to TRBJ2-4; D gene unclear. CDR3 size: 13 residues. Germline assignment: CDR1 SNHLY and CDR2 FYNNEI. V lost 7 bases and J 0 bases, leaving 7 bases between the germline ends. The CDR3 here is CASTRLAKNIQYF. Here the CDR3 DNA reads TGTGCCAGCACCCGTCTAGCCAAAAACATTCAGTACTTC.

V usage is TRBV6-5 and J usage is TRBJ2-7, with D possibly matching TRBD2 (6 bases). The V gene's germline CDR1 is MNHEY and CDR2 SVGAGI. V was trimmed by 2 bases and J by 4 bases, leaving 9 bases between them. The CDR3 loop spans 13 amino acids. CDR3 region: CASSYRAGYEQYF. The CDR3 bases are TGTGCCAGCAGTTACAGGGCGGGGTACGAGCAGTACTTC.

The chain carries TRBV7-6 and TRBJ2-6; weak D call: TRBD1 (6 bases). Germline CDR1 is SGHVS and CDR2 is FNYEAQ. Trimming took off 2 bases at V and 4 bases at J, with 15 bases between the two ends. The CDR3 has 17 residues. The CDR3 region is CASSLSLRGSGANVLTF. CDR3 in DNA: TGTGCCAGCAGCTTAAGCCTCAGGGGTTCCGGGGCCAACGTCCTGACTTTC.

This chain joins TRBV5-1 and TRBJ2-1, with D unclear. In germline, CDR1 is SGHRS, CDR2 YFSETQ. The CDR3 has 15 amino acids. V was pared by 3 bases and J by 0 bases, with 10 bases between. In DNA form, the CDR3 reads TGCGCCAGCAGCTCCTATGATAGCTCCTACAATGAGCAGTTCTTC. This encodes CASSSYDSSYNEQFF. The variable domain in full, with the rest retrieved from reference TRBV5-1 and TRBJ2-1, is KAGVTQTPRYLIKTRGQQVTLSCSPISGHRSVSWYQQTPGQGLQFLFEYFSETQRNKGNFPGRFSGRQFSNSRSEMNVSTLELGDSALYLCASSSYDSSYNEQFFGPGTRLTVL.

Turning to this clonotype: Germline and junction disagree at one end, which may indicate a read error. The chain is built from TRBV24-1 and TRBJ2-1; TRBD1 aligns across 8 bases. Germline assignment: CDR1 KGHDR and CDR2 SFDVKD. The CDR3 is made up of 15 amino acids. This chain's CDR3 is CASSDPGQGSNEQFF. The DNA for the CDR3 is TGTGCCTCCAGTGATCCCGGACAGGGTTCGAATGAGCAGTTCTTC.

The V call is TRBV4-1, the J call TRBJ2-1; TRBD2 agrees at 13 bases. CDR3 length: 16 residues. The germline CDR1 and CDR2 sequences are MGHRA and YSYEKL. Trimming took 1 base from V and 6 from J; bases not matched to a gene: 3. The CDR3, as DNA: TGCGCCAGCAGCCAAGGAGGACTAGCGGGAGCCAATGAGCAGTTCTTC. This translates into CASSQGGLAGANEQFF.

This clonotype was detected a few times. The genes are TRBV7-9 and TRBJ1-1, with 8 bases aligning to TRBD1. There are 14 residues in the CDR3. Germline values: CDR1 SEHNR, CDR2 FQNEAQ (reference sequence). V lost 5 bases and J lost 5; bases outside the gene matches: 7. The CDR3 nucleotides are TGTGCCAGCAGCCCCCAGGGGGCTAGGACTGAAGCTTTCTTT. It codes for CASSPQGARTEAFF.

At least ten counts were recorded for this clonotype. The rearrangement uses TRBV12-5 and TRBJ2-1, with 9 positions matching TRBD1. The CDR3 totals 16 residues. V shed 1 base and J 5 bases; nucleotides not matched to a gene: 6. CDR1 LGHNT and CDR2 FRNRAP come from the germline V gene. The CDR3 region has the DNA TGTGCTAGTGGTTTGGCGACCGGGACAGGGAACAATGAGCAGTTCTTC. It translates to CASGLATGTGNNEQFF.

This clonotype was counted ten times or more. The gene calls are TRBV20-1 and TRBJ2-1; 9 bases are shared with TRBD2. The ends lost 5 bases at V and 8 bases at J; junction bases unmatched: 7. Germline loops: CDR1 DFQATT, CDR2 SNEGSKA (reference sequence). The CDR3 runs 13 residues. CDR3 loop: CSAVAGAIHEQFF. The DNA for the CDR3 is TGCAGTGCTGTAGCGGGAGCCATCCATGAGCAGTTCTTC.

This chain joins TRBV12-3 or TRBV12-4 and TRBJ2-1; a possible D gene is TRBD2 (5 bases). The CDR3 consists of 13 residues. With 3 bases removed from V and 5 bases from J, the gap between germline ends came to 8 bases. The CDR3 nucleotides are TGTGCCAGCAGTTTCTTGCGGGACAATGAGCAGTTCTTC. This translates into CASSFLRDNEQFF.

This clonotype was counted a few times. The chain couples TRBV6-1 to TRBJ2-7, with 9 nucleotides matching TRBD1. CDR3 length: 13 amino acids. The V and J ends lost 7 bases and 3 bases, in that order; junction bases with no gene match: 4. CDR1 and CDR2 (germline): MNHNS, SASEGT. The CDR3 reads CASTGTGLYEQYF. DNA for the CDR3: TGTGCCAGCACCGGGACAGGGCTCTACGAGCAGTACTTC.

This clonotype turned up a few times. The chain has TRBV6-5 and TRBJ2-2; no definite D call. Trimming shortened V by 1 base and J by 2 bases, and 11 bases separated the two germline ends. The CDR3 length is 16 residues. Germline loops: CDR1 MNHEY, CDR2 SVGAGI. The CDR3 nucleotides are TGTGCCAGCAGTTACTGGGCGAACCTAAACACCGGGGAGCTGTTTTTT. It encodes CASSYWANLNTGELFF.

This chain connects TRBV21-1 to TRBJ1-5; no DNA check was done on the table's D call, TRBD1. TRBV21-1 is a pseudogene segment. The CDR3 spans 16 residues. DNA of the CDR3: TGTGCCAGCAGCACCTCCCCCGGGACAGGGACGCAGCCCCAGCATTTT. It is translated as CASSTSPGTGTQPQHF.

This clonotype was recorded a few times. The genes are TRBV4-3 and TRBJ1-4; D possibly corresponds to TRBD1 (5 bases). CDR1 is LGHNA and CDR2 is YSLEER in the germline V gene. The germline V and J ends were trimmed by 1 base and 5 bases, with 8 bases remaining between them. The CDR3 is 14 residues long. CDR3 sequence (DNA): TGCGCCAGCAGCCAAGGGGACGGGAATGAAAAACTGTTTTTT. Encoded protein: CASSQGDGNEKLFF.

The chain links TRBV11-2 to TRBJ2-3; the match to TRBD2 covers 11 bases. The length of the CDR3 is 16 residues. Per the germline V gene, CDR1 is SGHAT and CDR2 is FQNNGV. V was clipped by 3 bases and J by 3 bases; unmatched bases: 5. The chain's CDR3 is CASSFTSGSLTDTQYF. Here the CDR3 DNA reads TGTGCCAGCAGCTTTACTAGCGGGAGCTTGACAGATACGCAGTATTTT. The complete variable domain, with remaining parts taken from reference TRBV11-2 and TRBJ2-3, reads EAGVAQSPRYKIIEKRQSVAFWCNPISGHATLYWYQQILGQGPKLLIQFQNNGVVDDSQLPKDRFSAERLKGVDSTLKIQPAKLEDSAVYLCASSFTSGSLTDTQYFGPGTRLTVL.

This clonotype was counted only a few times. The chain is built from TRBV12-3 or TRBV12-4 and TRBJ2-3; D is uncertain. With 1 base removed from V and 5 bases from J, the gap between germline ends came to 7 bases. This CDR3 is built from 13 residues. The CDR3 here is CASSLVGEDTQYF. CDR3 nucleotide sequence: TGTGCCAGCAGTTTAGTAGGAGAAGATACGCAGTATTTT.

This clonotype has just a few counts. V and J are TRBV27 and TRBJ2-1; 10 bases align to TRBD2. The CDR3 loop spans 16 amino acids. V dropped 6 bases and J dropped 3; count of bases not matched to a gene: 8. Germline V gene data show CDR1 as MNHEY and CDR2 as SMNVEV (reference sequence). The CDR3 is CASREIAGGLYNEQFF. CDR3 bases: TGTGCCAGCAGAGAGATAGCGGGAGGACTCTACAATGAGCAGTTCTTC.